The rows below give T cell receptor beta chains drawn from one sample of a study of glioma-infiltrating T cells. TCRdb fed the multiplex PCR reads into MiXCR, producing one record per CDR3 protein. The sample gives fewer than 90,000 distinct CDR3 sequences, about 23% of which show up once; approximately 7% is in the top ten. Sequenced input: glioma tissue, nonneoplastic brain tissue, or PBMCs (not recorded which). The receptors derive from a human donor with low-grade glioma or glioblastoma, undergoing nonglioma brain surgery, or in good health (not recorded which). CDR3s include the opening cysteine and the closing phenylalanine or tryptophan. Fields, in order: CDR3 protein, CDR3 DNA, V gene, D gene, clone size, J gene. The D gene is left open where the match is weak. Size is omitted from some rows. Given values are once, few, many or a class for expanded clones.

CASSLTSGGRKTYEQYF | TGTGCCAGCAGCCTCACTAGCGGGGGGCGGAAAACCTACGAGCAGTACTTC | TRBV7-2 | TRBD2 | NA | TRBJ2-7
CASSPWLAGGQETQYF | TGTGCCAGCTCACCATGGCTAGCGGGAGGACAAGAGACCCAGTACTTC | TRBV18 | TRBD2 | NA | TRBJ2-5
CSVVLTHPYNEQFF | TGCAGCGTTGTATTGACACATCCCTACAATGAGCAGTTCTTC | TRBV29-1 | NA | NA | TRBJ2-1
CSADLAGSYNEQFF | TGCAGTGCTGATCTAGCGGGATCCTACAATGAGCAGTTCTTC | TRBV20-1 | TRBD2 | many | TRBJ2-1
CSASTRTGNYGYTF | TGCAGTGCTTCTACCCGGACTGGAAACTATGGCTACACCTTC | TRBV20-1 | NA | many | TRBJ1-2
CASGLAVSTDTQYF | TGTGCCAGCGGGCTAGCCGTAAGCACAGATACGCAGTATTTT | TRBV12-3/TRBV12-4 | NA | NA | TRBJ2-3
CASSEGLPEAFF | TGTGCCAGCTCGGAGGGTTTACCTGAAGCTTTCTTT | TRBV18 | NA | many | TRBJ1-1
CSAGTSRTETQYF | TGCAGTGCTGGGACTAGCAGAACAGAGACGCAGTATTTT | TRBV20-1 | TRBD2 | NA | TRBJ2-3
CASSQWVEREFSTDTQYF | TGTGCCAGCAGCCAATGGGTCGAGCGGGAGTTTAGCACAGATACGCAGTATTTT | TRBV3-1 | TRBD2 | many | TRBJ2-3
CASSPRRESTDTQYF | TGTGCCAGCAGTCCAAGGAGGGAGAGCACAGATACGCAGTATTTT | TRBV12-3/TRBV12-4 | NA | many | TRBJ2-3
CSASVGSPTF | TGCAGTGCTAGTGTTGGGAGTCCCACCTTC | TRBV20-1 | NA | many | TRBJ1-2
CASSGVGGSQPQHF | TGTGCCAGCAGTGGGGTCGGGGGGAGTCAGCCCCAGCATTTT | TRBV2 | NA | many | TRBJ1-5
CASSAIPQETQYF | TGTGCCAGCAGCGCAATACCCCAAGAGACCCAGTACTTC | TRBV2 | NA | many | TRBJ2-5
CASSLLQGDTEAFF | TGTGCCAGCAGCTTGTTACAAGGGGACACTGAAGCTTTCTTT | TRBV7-9 | NA | NA | TRBJ1-1
CSAVREGVGTEAFF | TGCAGTGCTGTCAGGGAAGGAGTTGGCACTGAAGCTTTCTTT | TRBV20-1 | NA | many | TRBJ1-1
CSVPDRVRGYTF | TGTAGTGTCCCAGACAGGGTTCGCGGCTACACCTTC | TRBV20-1 | TRBD1 | NA | TRBJ1-2
CRVGQLNQLYNTEAFF | TGCCGAGTCGGACAGCTAAATCAGTTATACAACACTGAAGCTTTCTTT | TRBV20-1 | NA | many | TRBJ1-1